This TCR beta chain was obtained from a study of shared clonotypes between healthy human individuals. Study overall: Serving as donors were a couple of women and three men, whose ages spanned 18 to 49.

Germline trimming cut 1 base from V and 4 bases from J; bases unmatched to any gene: 5. CDR1 and CDR2 (germline): SGHAT, FQNNGV. The CDR3 length is 16 residues. The deep-level immunoSEQ assay was used. Here immunoSEQ multiplex PCR was the method, and the copy in TCRdb shows in-frame clones only, minus some. The sample has around 980,000 clones, 75% to 80% seen once. Study-level findings and limits: Only blood underwent sampling, and tissue repertoires likely differ.

With respect to this clone: Its antigen remains unknown.

This chain uses TRBV11-2 with TRBJ1-2; the match to TRBD1 covers 11 bases. The sequence came from a man aged 18 to 35 in good health. Some clones in this sample may be carry-over from other donors' samples. Sequencing was performed on memory CD4+ T cells from PBMCs. As for subset: CD45RA-negative fraction. Here the CDR3 reads CASSLAGTGGVYGYTF. CDR3 nucleotides: TGTGCCAGCAGCTTAGCGGGGACAGGGGGTGTCTATGGCTACACCTTC. Looking up the rest from reference TRBV11-2 and TRBJ1-2 gives the full variable domain: EAGVAQSPRYKIIEKRQSVAFWCNPISGHATLYWYQQILGQGPKLLIQFQNNGVVDDSQLPKDRFSAERLKGVDSTLKIQPAKLEDSAVYLCASSLAGTGGVYGYTFGSGTRLTVV.